This T cell receptor (beta chain) was recovered during a study of shared clonotypes between healthy human individuals. With regard to this clone: The antigen remains undetermined.

Assay runs were performed at deep level. The assay was immunoSEQ multiplex PCR, and TCRdb's table has in-frame clones only and misses some. The repertoire holds fewer than 1.8 million clones, with approximately 98.5% as singletons. CDR1 and CDR2 (germline): SGHRS, YFSETQ. The CDR3 has 15 residues. V shed 6 bases and J shed 5 bases, with 21 bases lying between them. Study observations and caveats: Shared clonotypes across all four donors exceeded non-shared ones in generation probability. The sharing of 5% to 5.5% of naive CD4 clonotypes was seen across a few donors. Collection of samples was limited to blood; tissue repertoires likely differ.

The chain links TRBV5-1 to TRBJ2-7; D gene uncertain. The sequenced material came from naive CD4+ T cells sorted from blood. Subset: CD45RA+ positively selected. This sequence originates from a young man in good health. The CDR3 DNA sequence: TGCGCCAGCACCTCGGCCGTGGTTCATGGGGACGAGCAGTACTTC. It specifies CASTSAVVHGDEQYF. The full variable domain, with the rest looked up from reference TRBV5-1 and TRBJ2-7, is KAGVTQTPRYLIKTRGQQVTLSCSPISGHRSVSWYQQTPGQGLQFLFEYFSETQRNKGNFPGRFSGRQFSNSRSEMNVSTLELGDSALYLCASTSAVVHGDEQYFGPGTRLTVT.